Listed below are T cell receptor beta chains from one sample, sequenced in a study of blood T cell repertoires in COVID-19. The data were produced by immunoSEQ multiplex PCR, yet TCRdb's version contains in-frame clones alone and is incomplete. The table has about 230,000 clones, over 80% seen once. Sequenced: peripheral blood. Receptor source: a woman in her seventies with active or convalescent COVID-19. Both conserved end residues are part of each CDR3. Each record gives: J gene, clone size, D gene, V gene, CDR3 DNA, CDR3 protein. The D gene is left open where the match is weak. Only part of the rows carry a size: once, few, many, or a class if the clone is expanded.

J gene: TRBJ1-1; clone size: NA; D gene: TRBD1; V gene: TRBV27; CDR3 DNA: TGTGCCAGCAGCCCCCTGGGGGACAGAGCAAACACTGAAGCTTTCTTT; CDR3 protein: CASSPLGDRANTEAFF
J gene: TRBJ2-1; clone size: NA; D gene: TRBD1; V gene: TRBV19; CDR3 DNA: TGTGCCAGTACGAGGGTCAGCGGACAGGGCTACAATGAGCAGTTCTTC; CDR3 protein: CASTRVSGQGYNEQFF
J gene: TRBJ2-1; clone size: NA; D gene: TRBD2; V gene: TRBV13; CDR3 DNA: TGTGCCAGCAGCCCCACGAGAGCGGGATACAATGAGCAGTTCTTC; CDR3 protein: CASSPTRAGYNEQFF
J gene: TRBJ1-5; clone size: NA; D gene: TRBD1; V gene: TRBV6-5; CDR3 DNA: TGTGCCAGCAGCCTTCAGGGGGCGAATCAGCCCCAGCATTTT; CDR3 protein: CASSLQGANQPQHF
J gene: TRBJ1-3; clone size: NA; D gene: NA; V gene: TRBV6-6; CDR3 DNA: TGTGCCAGCAGGCCACAGGGATTAATGGGAAACACCATATATTTT; CDR3 protein: CASRPQGLMGNTIYF
J gene: TRBJ2-1; clone size: NA; D gene: TRBD1; V gene: TRBV5-1; CDR3 DNA: TGCGCCAGCAGCTTGGGACAGGGGGGCGGTGAGCAGTTCTTC; CDR3 protein: CASSLGQGGGEQFF
J gene: TRBJ2-1; clone size: NA; D gene: NA; V gene: TRBV25-1; CDR3 DNA: TGTGCCAGCAGTGATTCCCCGATAGTCAATGAGCAGTTCTTC; CDR3 protein: CASSDSPIVNEQFF
J gene: TRBJ2-1; clone size: NA; D gene: NA; V gene: TRBV5-1; CDR3 DNA: TGCGCCAGCAGCTTTATGGGCGGGTACAATGAGCAGTTCTTC; CDR3 protein: CASSFMGGYNEQFF
J gene: TRBJ1-2; clone size: NA; D gene: NA; V gene: TRBV10-3; CDR3 DNA: TGTGCCACCGCTACGGAACACGGCGGGAACTATGGCTACACCTTC; CDR3 protein: CATATEHGGNYGYTF
J gene: TRBJ1-5; clone size: NA; D gene: NA; V gene: TRBV9; CDR3 DNA: TGTGCCAGCAGCGTAGGCAGGGAGGGCCAGCCCCAGCATTTT; CDR3 protein: CASSVGREGQPQHF
J gene: TRBJ1-2; clone size: NA; D gene: TRBD1; V gene: TRBV28; CDR3 DNA: TGTGCCAGTAAGACAGGGAGTAACTATGGCTACACCTTC; CDR3 protein: CASKTGSNYGYTF
J gene: TRBJ2-7; clone size: NA; D gene: NA; V gene: TRBV19; CDR3 DNA: TGTGCCAGTAGTAAAAGGGACACCGGGACCTACGAGCAGTACTTC; CDR3 protein: CASSKRDTGTYEQYF
J gene: TRBJ1-1; clone size: few; D gene: NA; V gene: TRBV29-1; CDR3 DNA: TGCAGCGCCCGCAGACAGGTGAACACTGAAGCTTTCTTT; CDR3 protein: CSARRQVNTEAFF
J gene: TRBJ2-7; clone size: NA; D gene: TRBD1; V gene: TRBV27; CDR3 DNA: TGTGCCAGCAGTTTAAACAGGGGCTACGAGCAGTACTTC; CDR3 protein: CASSLNRGYEQYF
J gene: TRBJ1-5; clone size: few; D gene: NA; V gene: TRBV18; CDR3 DNA: TGTGCCAGCTCACTAGACAATCAGCCCCAGCATTTT; CDR3 protein: CASSLDNQPQHF
J gene: TRBJ2-7; clone size: few; D gene: NA; V gene: TRBV30; CDR3 DNA: TGTGCCTGGAGCGAGGGCGGTGCCTACGAGCAGTACTTC; CDR3 protein: CAWSEGGAYEQYF
J gene: TRBJ2-7; clone size: NA; D gene: NA; V gene: TRBV10-2; CDR3 DNA: TGCGCCAGCAATGGACAGCCGAATACGGCGCAGTACTTC; CDR3 protein: CASNGQPNTAQYF
J gene: TRBJ2-7; clone size: NA; D gene: TRBD1; V gene: TRBV5-1; CDR3 DNA: TGCGCCAGCAGCTTGATAGGACAGGGGCCCTACGAGCAGTACTTC; CDR3 protein: CASSLIGQGPYEQYF
J gene: TRBJ2-3; clone size: NA; D gene: NA; V gene: TRBV2; CDR3 DNA: TGTGCCAGCAAAACAGTAGGCACAGATACGCAGTATTTT; CDR3 protein: CASKTVGTDTQYF
J gene: TRBJ1-2; clone size: NA; D gene: TRBD1; V gene: TRBV5-1; CDR3 DNA: TGCGCCAGCAGCTTGGGGACAGGCCTATATGGCTACACCTTC; CDR3 protein: CASSLGTGLYGYTF
J gene: TRBJ1-2; clone size: few; D gene: TRBD1; V gene: TRBV19; CDR3 DNA: TGTGCCAGTAGACAGGGGGCCTTCCTTATATATAACTATGGCTACACCTTC; CDR3 protein: CASRQGAFLIYNYGYTF
J gene: TRBJ1-6; clone size: NA; D gene: TRBD1; V gene: TRBV6-6; CDR3 DNA: TGTGCCAGCAGTCGCACGGGGACAGCAATGGGCCAATCACCCCTCCACTTT; CDR3 protein: CASSRTGTAMGQSPLHF
J gene: TRBJ2-2; clone size: few; D gene: TRBD1; V gene: TRBV5-4; CDR3 DNA: TGTGCCACCCCGGGACAGGGATTGGCCGGGGAGCTGTTTTTT; CDR3 protein: CATPGQGLAGELFF
J gene: TRBJ1-2; clone size: many; D gene: TRBD1; V gene: TRBV2; CDR3 DNA: TGTGCCAGCAGTGAAGTACAGGGGACCTATGGCTACACCTTC; CDR3 protein: CASSEVQGTYGYTF
J gene: TRBJ1-2; clone size: NA; D gene: TRBD1; V gene: TRBV30; CDR3 DNA: TGTGCCTGGAGGCATTCGGACAGGGGAGTTAATCCCACCTATGGCTACACCTTC; CDR3 protein: CAWRHSDRGVNPTYGYTF
J gene: TRBJ2-5; clone size: NA; D gene: NA; V gene: TRBV3-1/TRBV3-2; CDR3 DNA: TGTGCCAGCAGCCAAGGAGGGAGCGAGCCACAGGAGACCCAGTACTTC; CDR3 protein: CASSQGGSEPQETQYF
J gene: TRBJ2-2; clone size: NA; D gene: TRBD1; V gene: TRBV6-5; CDR3 DNA: TGTGCCAGCAGGGGGACAGGGAGCACCGGGGAGCTGTTTTTT; CDR3 protein: CASRGTGSTGELFF
J gene: TRBJ1-5; clone size: few; D gene: NA; V gene: TRBV5-1; CDR3 DNA: TGCGCCAGCAGCCACTCAGAGGGCGGGCAGCCCCAGCATTTT; CDR3 protein: CASSHSEGGQPQHF
J gene: TRBJ2-3; clone size: NA; D gene: NA; V gene: TRBV5-1; CDR3 DNA: TGCGCCAGCAGCTTGGGGGAAGGGGGTACGCAGTATTTT; CDR3 protein: CASSLGEGGTQYF
J gene: TRBJ2-1; clone size: NA; D gene: TRBD2; V gene: TRBV7-2; CDR3 DNA: TGTGCCAGCAGCTTAGTAGGACTAGTGGAGCAGTTCTTC; CDR3 protein: CASSLVGLVEQFF
J gene: TRBJ2-1; clone size: NA; D gene: TRBD2; V gene: TRBV7-6; CDR3 DNA: TGTGCCAGCAGCCAGACTAGCGGTAGCTCCTACAATGAGCAGTTCTTC; CDR3 protein: CASSQTSGSSYNEQFF
J gene: TRBJ2-3; clone size: NA; D gene: TRBD2; V gene: TRBV7-8; CDR3 DNA: TGTGCCAGCAGCTCATCCCTAGCGGGAGGGCAAACGCAGTATTTT; CDR3 protein: CASSSSLAGGQTQYF
J gene: TRBJ2-2; clone size: NA; D gene: TRBD2; V gene: TRBV27; CDR3 DNA: TGTGCCAGCAGTTCCCTAGCGGGAGGGGGCGGGGAGCTGTTTTTT; CDR3 protein: CASSSLAGGGGELFF
J gene: TRBJ2-7; clone size: NA; D gene: NA; V gene: TRBV14; CDR3 DNA: TGTGCCAGCAGCCAAGCTAGGCCCCCCTACGAGCAGTACTTC; CDR3 protein: CASSQARPPYEQYF
J gene: TRBJ2-7; clone size: NA; D gene: NA; V gene: TRBV24-1; CDR3 DNA: TGTGCCACCAGGGGACATTCAGGGGACGAGCAGTACTTC; CDR3 protein: CATRGHSGDEQYF